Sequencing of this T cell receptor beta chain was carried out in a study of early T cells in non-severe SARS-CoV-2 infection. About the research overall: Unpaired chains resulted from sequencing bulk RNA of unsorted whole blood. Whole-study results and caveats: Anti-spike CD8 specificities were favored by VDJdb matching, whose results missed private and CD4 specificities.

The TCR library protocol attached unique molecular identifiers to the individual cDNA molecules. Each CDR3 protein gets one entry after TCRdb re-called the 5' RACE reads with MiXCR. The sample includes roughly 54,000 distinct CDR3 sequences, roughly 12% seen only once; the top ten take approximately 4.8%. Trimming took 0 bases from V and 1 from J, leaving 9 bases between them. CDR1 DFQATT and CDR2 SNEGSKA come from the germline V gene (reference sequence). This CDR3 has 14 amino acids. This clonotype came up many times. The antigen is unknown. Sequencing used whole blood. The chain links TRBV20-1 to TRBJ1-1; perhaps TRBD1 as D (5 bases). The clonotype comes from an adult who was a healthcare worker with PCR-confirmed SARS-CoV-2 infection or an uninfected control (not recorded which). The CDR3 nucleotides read TGCAGTGCTAGAGATTTTCAGGGGAACACTGAAGCTTTCTTT. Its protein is CSARDFQGNTEAFF.